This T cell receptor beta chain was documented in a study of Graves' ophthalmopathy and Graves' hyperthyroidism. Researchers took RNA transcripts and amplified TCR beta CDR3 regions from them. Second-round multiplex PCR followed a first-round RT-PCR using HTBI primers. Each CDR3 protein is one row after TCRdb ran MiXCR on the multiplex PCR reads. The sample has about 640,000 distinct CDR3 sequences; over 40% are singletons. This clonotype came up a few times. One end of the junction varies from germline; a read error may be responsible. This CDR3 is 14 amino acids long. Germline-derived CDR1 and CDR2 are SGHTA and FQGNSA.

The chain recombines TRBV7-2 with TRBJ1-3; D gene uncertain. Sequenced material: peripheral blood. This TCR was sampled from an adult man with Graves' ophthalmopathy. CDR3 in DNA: TGCGCCAGCAGCCGTTCGATCTCTGGAAACACCATATATTTT. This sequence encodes CASSRSISGNTIYF.